This entry lists 6 T cell receptor beta chains sequenced from one sample in a study of shared clonotypes between healthy human individuals. Repertoires were generated with immunoSEQ multiplex PCR, while TCRdb's copy carries only in-frame clones and drops some. Seen here are hundreds of thousands of clones, approximately 79% observed once, and the top ten hold under 2%. The source material was memory CD4+ T cells sorted from blood. Subset meaning: CD45RA-negative fraction. The receptors here all came from a woman aged 25 to 39 in good health.

The chain joins TRBV1 to TRBJ1-4. TRBV1 is reported as a pseudogene. This CDR3 has 14 residues. In DNA, the CDR3 is TGCACCAGCGGACGGAGACGGGGATTTGAAAAACTGTTTTTT. The encoded protein is CTSGRRRGFEKLFF.

This clone was observed a single time. V gene TRBV28 combines with J gene TRBJ2-5; 7 positions agree with TRBD1. The CDR3 has 15 amino acids. J gave up 3 bases and V 3 bases, and 7 bases lay outside the gene matches. Germline CDR1 reads MDHEN; CDR2 reads SYDVKM. CDR3 protein: CASSLFWDSEETQYF. CDR3 DNA: TGTGCCAGCAGTTTGTTCTGGGACAGCGAAGAGACCCAGTACTTC.

V usage is TRBV5-4 and J usage is TRBJ2-1, with D uncertain. V was trimmed by 4 bases and J by 5 bases, leaving 4 bases between them. The CDR3 totals 11 residues. CDR1 and CDR2 (germline): SGHNT, YYREEE (reference sequence). The CDR3 here is CASSGNNEQFF. CDR3 in DNA: TGTGCCAGCAGCGGTAACAATGAGCAGTTCTTC. Drawing the rest from reference TRBV5-4 and TRBJ2-1, the complete variable domain is ETGVTQSPTHLIKTRGQQVTLRCSSQSGHNTVSWYQQALGQGPQFIFQYYREEENGRGNFPPRFSGLQFPNYSSELNVNALELDDSALYLCASSGNNEQFFGPGTRLTVL.

This chain connects TRBV11-2 to TRBJ2-5, with D perhaps matching TRBD1 (6 bases). Trimming removed 5 bases at V and 4 bases at J, with 17 bases between. This CDR3 contains 15 residues. Germline V gene lookup returns CDR1 SGHAT and CDR2 FQNNGV. The CDR3 sequence: CASSPLTGKGETQYF. For the CDR3, the DNA is TGTGCCAGCAGCCCCTTAACAGGGAAGGGAGAGACCCAGTACTTC.

V usage is TRBV19 and J usage is TRBJ1-5; 10 bases are shared with TRBD1. The CDR3 is 16 amino acids. V gave up 3 bases and J gave up 4 bases; unmatched junction bases: 6. Germline assignment: CDR1 LNHDA and CDR2 SQIVND (reference sequence). The CDR3: CASSILWDRGNQPQHF. The CDR3, as DNA: TGTGCCAGTAGTATTCTGTGGGACAGGGGAAATCAGCCCCAGCATTTT.

The rearrangement uses TRBV2 and TRBJ2-1; 8 bases agree with TRBD2. Germline CDR1 SNHLY, CDR2 FYNNEI. This CDR3 comprises 15 residues. Germline trimming cut 6 bases from V and 4 bases from J; bases unmatched to any gene: 8. CDR3 sequence: CASRADRGRYNEQFF. CDR3 sequence (DNA): TGTGCCAGCAGGGCCGACCGCGGGAGGTACAATGAGCAGTTCTTC.